This TCR beta chain derives from a study of ipilimumab plus nivolumab after autologous stem cell transplantation. Study overall: A median of 8 nivolumab and about five ipilimumab doses were given. The DLBCL group included primary refractory and relapsed cases.

Germline assignment: CDR1 MNHEY and CDR2 SVGAGI. The CDR3 has 16 amino acids. The J segment lost 2 bases and the V segment lost 2 bases, leaving 7 bases of the junction unmatched. Patients got ipilimumab 1 mg/kg beginning 14 to 28 days post-transplant. The table lists this clone with a few counts. Method: immunoSEQ multiplex PCR; TCRdb's copy keeps in-frame clones and lacks some. The table has some 87,000 clones, 75% to 85% seen once; the top ten hold about 2.2%. The J gene is TRBJ2-3, the V gene TRBV6-5; TRBD2 aligns across 7 bases. The material was PBMCs, obtained in a trial of ipilimumab plus nivolumab as post-transplant consolidation. The TCR originated in a male donor with diffuse large B-cell lymphoma. The CDR3 nucleotides are TGTGCCAGCAGTTACACCGCGGGGGTGACCACAGATACGCAGTATTTT. This translates into CASSYTAGVTTDTQYF.